A single sample gave rise to the 6 T cell receptor beta chains below, sequenced in a study of shared clonotypes between healthy human individuals. Clones were read by immunoSEQ multiplex PCR, and TCRdb kept only the in-frame ones, dropping some. The table has millions of clones, more than 80% seen once. Material for sequencing was naive CD4+ T cells sorted from blood. The subset denotes: CD45RA+ positively selected. These receptor sequences come from a man in his late teens or twenties in good health.

Turning to this clone: The junction departs from germline at one end; a sequencing error may be responsible. The rearrangement uses TRBV29-1 and TRBJ1-1; TRBD1 matches at 9 bases. The CDR3 covers 17 residues. Germline values: CDR1 SQVTM, CDR2 ANQGSEA. CDR3 DNA: TGCAGGGTTGTATGGGAGGGACAGGGCCTTCGGGCCACTGAAGCTTTCTTT. Residues: CRVVWEGQGLRATEAFF.

This rearrangement joins TRBV6-5 to TRBJ2-1; D not certain. The germline V gene has CDR1 MNHEY and CDR2 SVGAGI. This CDR3 has 12 amino acids. The V gene lost 5 bases and the J gene lost 5 bases, with 7 bases spanning the gap. Here the CDR3 DNA reads TGTGCCAGCAGTCGCAGGAACAATGAGCAGTTCTTC. Its translation: CASSRRNNEQFF.

The J gene is TRBJ2-7, the V gene TRBV6-5; D gene unclear. This CDR3 has 15 amino acids. Trimming left V 0 bases short and J 2 bases short, with 11 bases between. The germline CDR1 and CDR2 sequences are MNHEY and SVGAGI. The CDR3 DNA is TGTGCCAGCAGTTACTCACGAGACACCCCCTACGAGCAGTACTTC. Protein sequence: CASSYSRDTPYEQYF.

The rearrangement joins TRBV6-5 to TRBJ2-5; no firm D call. Germline values: CDR1 MNHEY, CDR2 SVGAGI. The CDR3 is 13 amino acids. V dropped 4 bases and J dropped 5 bases, with 11 bases sitting between them. The chain's CDR3 is CASSSPGTETQYF. The CDR3 DNA follows: TGTGCCAGCAGTTCCCCCGGTACGGAGACCCAGTACTTC.

The genes are TRBV7-2 and TRBJ1-2; D not certain. Trimming left V 6 bases short and J 4 bases short, with 15 bases between. The CDR3 contains 14 residues. Germline CDR1 is SGHTA and CDR2 is FQGNSA. CDR3 in amino acids: CASRPSTKSYGYTF. The CDR3, as DNA: TGTGCCAGCAGACCCTCGACTAAGAGCTATGGCTACACCTTC. The variable domain in full, completed from reference TRBV7-2 and TRBJ1-2, reads GAGVSQSPSNKVTEKGKDVELRCDPISGHTALYWYRQSLGQGLEFLIYFQGNSAPDKSGLPSDRFSAERTGGSVSTLTIQRTQQEDSAVYLCASRPSTKSYGYTFGSGTRLTVV.

V and J are TRBV6-1 and TRBJ1-4; D unclear. This CDR3 region has 15 residues. Trimming shortened V by 3 bases and J by 0 bases, and 8 bases separated the two germline ends. Looked up from germline, CDR1 is MNHNS and CDR2 is SASEGT. The CDR3 sequence is CASSDFEATNEKLFF. The CDR3 region has the DNA TGTGCCAGCAGTGATTTCGAAGCAACTAATGAAAAACTGTTTTTT.